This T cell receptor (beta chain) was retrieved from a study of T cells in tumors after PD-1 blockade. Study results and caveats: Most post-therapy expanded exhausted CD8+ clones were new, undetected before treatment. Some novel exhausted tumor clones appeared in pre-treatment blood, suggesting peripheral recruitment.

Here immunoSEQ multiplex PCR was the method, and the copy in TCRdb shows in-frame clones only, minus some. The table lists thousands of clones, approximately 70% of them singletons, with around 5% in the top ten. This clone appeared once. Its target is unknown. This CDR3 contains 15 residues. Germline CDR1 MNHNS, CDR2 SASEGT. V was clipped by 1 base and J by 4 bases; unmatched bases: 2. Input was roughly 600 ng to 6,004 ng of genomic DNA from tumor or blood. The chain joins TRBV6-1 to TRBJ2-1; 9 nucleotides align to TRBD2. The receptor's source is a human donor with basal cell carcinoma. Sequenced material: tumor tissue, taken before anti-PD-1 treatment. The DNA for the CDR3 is TGTGCCAGCAGTGAAGAAGCGGGGGGTTACAATGAGCAGTTCTTC. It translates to CASSEEAGGYNEQFF.